Reported below is one T cell receptor (beta chain). The specificity of this receptor is unknown. Per-nucleotide qualities are absent, and no much larger clonotype sits a single base away. These data come from a study of T-cell reconstitution after alpha-beta-depleted transplantation in children (dated by TCRdb to 2015 to 2016). The study in broad terms: Using TCR repertoire profiling, the study followed T-cell immune reconstitution in a quantitative way in children after TCRalphabeta/CD19-depleted allogeneic hematopoietic cell transplantation.

The intended sense of this specimen's treatment or condition label: allogeneic hematopoietic cell transplantation with graft depleted of TCRalphabeta T cells and CD19 B cells. TCRalphabeta/CD19-depleted allogeneic hematopoietic cell grafts were given to the transplant recipients, all of whom were children. Overall study results and their limits: In some patients, the high TCRbeta diversity seen at day 60 was put down to recipient T cells and intrathymic progenitors that had survived conditioning. The frequencies of hyperexpanded clones fell over the following months, and after one year, T-cell counts and TCRbeta diversity were mostly attributed to newly produced T cells. Apparently early alphabetaT-cell count recovery about two months after transplant reportedly relied on only several hundred rapidly expanded clones derived from non-depleted graft cells.

Spanning cysteine to phenylalanine, the CDR3 consists of 13 amino acids. Of all the DNA, just the CDR3 is kept, 39 bases in frame from base 1. V and J are truncated by 5 bases and 1 base respectively, leaving an intervening sequence of 11 bases. The germline V gene (reference sequence) specifies DFQATT as CDR1 and SNEGSKA as CDR2. The library was prepared using PCR. The sequencing machine was an Illumina HiSeq 2500. TCR libraries were prepared with molecular barcoding, using unique molecular identifiers to normalize TCRbeta repertoire quantification. TCRdb's own reprocessing of the public reads used fastp at Q25 and MiXCR and kept productive beta chains. CDR3 protein sequences are deduplicated, and each keeps its most common genes and DNA. This sample is represented by some 200,000 distinct CDR3 sequences; around 7.7% of them were singletons. The ten largest clones capture less than 40% of the sample.

This chain joins TRBV20-1 to TRBJ1-1, with the D gene not confidently named. Here the sequenced sample was PBMCs, mostly from graft donor cells, taken 360 days after TCRalphabeta/CD19-depleted stem cell transplant. The receptor was derived from a male patient under 10 years old who had a stem cell transplant for acute myeloid leukemia, so the T cells may come from the graft donor. The nucleotide sequence reads as follows: TGCAGTGCTCCGAGGTCTGGGAACACTGAAGCTTTCTTT. This yields the protein CSAPRSGNTEAFF.